These 2 T cell receptor beta chains were sequenced from one sample in a study of shared clonotypes between healthy human individuals. Positive CCR7 selection of CD45RO-negative cells yielded the naive CD8 cells, and terminally differentiated effector memory CD45RA+ cells were excluded. Profiling relied on immunoSEQ multiplex PCR, and the TCRdb table lists in-frame clones only, not all of them. Of under 700,000 clones in the sample, about 95% were seen once. Sequenced: naive CD8+ T cells sorted from blood. The receptors here all came from a woman in her thirties in good health.

The chain combines TRBV28 with TRBJ1-5; no clear D. Germline V gene lookup returns CDR1 MDHEN and CDR2 SYDVKM. Trimming took 2 bases from V and 4 from J, leaving 12 bases between them. The length of the CDR3 is 15 residues. This CDR3 reads CASSLNGVGNQPQHF. The CDR3 bases are TGTGCCAGCAGTTTAAACGGGGTGGGGAATCAGCCCCAGCATTTT.

The genes are TRBV2 and TRBJ2-7, with 9 bases lining up with TRBD1. This CDR3 spans 19 amino acids. CDR1 and CDR2 from the germline V gene are SNHLY and FYNNEI. V shed 5 bases and J 0 bases; nucleotides not matched to a gene: 17. In DNA, the CDR3 is TGTGCCAGCAGTCCAAGCGGGACAGGGCAACACGACCTCTCCTACGAGCAGTACTTC. As protein: CASSPSGTGQHDLSYEQYF.